These T cell receptor beta chains were read from a single sample in a study of Graves' ophthalmopathy and Graves' hyperthyroidism. TCRdb reprocessed the multiplex PCR reads via MiXCR and lists one record per CDR3 protein. The sample carries some 200,000 distinct CDR3 sequences, 25% to 35% recorded once. The sequenced sample was peripheral blood. All receptors come from a man aged 50 or older with Graves' ophthalmopathy. CDR3s include the opening cysteine and the closing phenylalanine or tryptophan. The D gene is left open where the match is weak. Only some rows state a clone size, as once, few, many or a class for expanded clones.

clone size	V gene	CDR3 length	D gene	J gene	CDR3 DNA	CDR3 protein
.	TRBV29-1	14	TRBD2	TRBJ2-5	TGCAGCGTTGAGAGACTAGCGGGAGATGAGACCCAGTACTTC	CSVERLAGDETQYF
many	TRBV19	18	.	TRBJ2-6	TGTGCCAGTAGTCTTTGGGGCAGGTCGGTACCTGGGGCCAACGTCCTGACTTTC	CASSLWGRSVPGANVLTF
many	TRBV20-1	15	TRBD2	TRBJ2-7	TGCAGTGCTCCAATCAGCGGGAGGCAACTTACCGAGCAGTACTTC	CSAPISGRQLTEQYF
many	TRBV6-2/TRBV6-3	15	TRBD2	TRBJ2-7	TGTGCCAGCAGACGCGTTGGGGGGGACGGCTACGAGCAGTACTTC	CASRRVGGDGYEQYF
.	TRBV20-1	12	TRBD1	TRBJ1-2	TGCAGTGCAAGACAGGGGACAGATGGCTACACCTTC	CSARQGTDGYTF
.	TRBV28	14	.	TRBJ2-5	TGTGCCAGCAGTTTGGACGTCTGGGGGGAGACCCAGTACTTC	CASSLDVWGETQYF
many	TRBV11-2	15	.	TRBJ2-7	TGTGCCAGCAGCTTCAGGTTCGGGGAGTCCTACGAGCAGTACTTC	CASSFRFGESYEQYF
.	TRBV12-3/TRBV12-4	16	.	TRBJ2-4	TGTGCCAGCAGTTTGCGATCGACAGTAGCCAAAAACATTCAGTACTTC	CASSLRSTVAKNIQYF
.	TRBV7-2	14	.	TRBJ1-1	TGTGCCAGCAGCTTAGGGATAGCACTTGCGGAAGCTTTCTTT	CASSLGIALAEAFF
.	TRBV30	13	.	TRBJ1-6	TGTGCCTGGAGTGTGGACAGAGATTCACCCCTCCACTTT	CAWSVDRDSPLHF
.	TRBV2	13	.	TRBJ1-1	TGTGCCAGCAGAAGGGGCTCGGGCGGTGAAGCTTTCTTT	CASRRGSGGEAFF
.	TRBV28	14	.	TRBJ1-1	TGTGCCAGCAGTTTAAGTCAGGGAAACACTGAAGCTTTCTTT	CASSLSQGNTEAFF
few	TRBV12-3/TRBV12-4	14	.	TRBJ1-2	TGTGCCAGCAGTCTTTCGGACACGAGGGGTGGCTACACCTTC	CASSLSDTRGGYTF
many	TRBV11-2	13	TRBD1	TRBJ1-2	TGTGCCAGCAGCTTGGGCAGGGGGCAAGGCTACACCTTC	CASSLGRGQGYTF
many	TRBV29-1	15	.	TRBJ2-7	TGCAGCCCTCTCCCAAAACCGGGGACCTTCTACGAGCAGTACTTC	CSPLPKPGTFYEQYF
.	TRBV28	17	.	TRBJ1-3	TGTGCCAGCAGTTTACCCCTCGGATCTGGGGCCGGAAACACCATATATTTT	CASSLPLGSGAGNTIYF
many	TRBV28	14	.	TRBJ1-1	TGTGCCAGCAGTCCCCGACCGATTAACACTGAAGCTTTCTTT	CASSPRPINTEAFF
.	TRBV11-2	17	.	TRBJ2-7	TGTGCCAGCACCGGGGGAATTGGCAGGGGGACTTCCTACGAGCAGTACTTC	CASTGGIGRGTSYEQYF
.	TRBV20-1	11	TRBD1	TRBJ1-6	TGCAGTGCGTCCCGTTTTGGGACAGCGGGGTTT	CSASRFGTAGF
many	TRBV20-1	14	TRBD2	TRBJ2-2	TGCAGTGCTATTGCGGGAGGTTCCACCGGGGAGCTGTTTTTT	CSAIAGGSTGELFF
many	TRBV6-1	14	.	TRBJ2-7	TGTGCCACCAGGGAGGCGGAGACCCCCTACGAGCAGTACTTC	CATREAETPYEQYF
many	TRBV6-5	17	TRBD2	TRBJ2-4	TGTGCCAGCACCCCCGCGACTAGCGCTAAAGCCAAAAACATTCAGTACTTC	CASTPATSAKAKNIQYF
many	TRBV27	13	.	TRBJ2-5	TGTGCCAGCAGTCCCGGGACGCCCGGGACCCAGTACTTC	CASSPGTPGTQYF
many	TRBV15	15	.	TRBJ2-7	TGTGCCACCAGCAGAGATCCAAAGTTGGCGTACGAGCAGTACTTC	CATSRDPKLAYEQYF